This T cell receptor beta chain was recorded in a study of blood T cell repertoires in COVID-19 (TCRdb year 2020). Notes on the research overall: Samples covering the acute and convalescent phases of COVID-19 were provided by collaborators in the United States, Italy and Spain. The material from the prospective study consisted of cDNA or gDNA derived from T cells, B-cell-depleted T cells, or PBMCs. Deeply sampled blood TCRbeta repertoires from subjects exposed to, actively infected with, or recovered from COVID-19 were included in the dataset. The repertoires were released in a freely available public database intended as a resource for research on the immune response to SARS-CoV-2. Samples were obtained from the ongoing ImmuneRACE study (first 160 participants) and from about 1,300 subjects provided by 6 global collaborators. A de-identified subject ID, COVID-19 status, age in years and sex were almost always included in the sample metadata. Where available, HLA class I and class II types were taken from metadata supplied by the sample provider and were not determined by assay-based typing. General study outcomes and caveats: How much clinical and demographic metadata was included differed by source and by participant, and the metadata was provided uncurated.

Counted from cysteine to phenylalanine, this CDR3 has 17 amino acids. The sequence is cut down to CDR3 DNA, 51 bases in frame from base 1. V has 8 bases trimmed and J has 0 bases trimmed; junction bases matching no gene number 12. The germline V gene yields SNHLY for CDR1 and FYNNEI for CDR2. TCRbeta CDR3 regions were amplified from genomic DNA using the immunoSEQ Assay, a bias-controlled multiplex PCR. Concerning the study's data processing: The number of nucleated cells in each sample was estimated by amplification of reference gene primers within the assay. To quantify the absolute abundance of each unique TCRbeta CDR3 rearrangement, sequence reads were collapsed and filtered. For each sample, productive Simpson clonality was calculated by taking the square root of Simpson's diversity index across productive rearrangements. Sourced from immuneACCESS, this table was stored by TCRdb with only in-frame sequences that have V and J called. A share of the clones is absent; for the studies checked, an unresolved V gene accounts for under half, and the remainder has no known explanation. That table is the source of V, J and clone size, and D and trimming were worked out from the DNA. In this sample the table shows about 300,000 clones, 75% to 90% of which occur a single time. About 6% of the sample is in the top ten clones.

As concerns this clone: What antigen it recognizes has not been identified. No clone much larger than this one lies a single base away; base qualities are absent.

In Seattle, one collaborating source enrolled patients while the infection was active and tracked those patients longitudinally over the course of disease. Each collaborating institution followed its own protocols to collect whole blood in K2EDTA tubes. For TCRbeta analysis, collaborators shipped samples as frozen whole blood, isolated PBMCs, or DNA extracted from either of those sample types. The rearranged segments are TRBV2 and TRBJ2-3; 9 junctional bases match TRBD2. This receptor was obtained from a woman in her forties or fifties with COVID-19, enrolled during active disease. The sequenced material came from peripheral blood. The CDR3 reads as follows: CASGEAGGGSSTDTQYF. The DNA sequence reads TGTGCCAGCGGAGAGGCGGGAGGGGGGTCTAGCACAGATACGCAGTATTTT.